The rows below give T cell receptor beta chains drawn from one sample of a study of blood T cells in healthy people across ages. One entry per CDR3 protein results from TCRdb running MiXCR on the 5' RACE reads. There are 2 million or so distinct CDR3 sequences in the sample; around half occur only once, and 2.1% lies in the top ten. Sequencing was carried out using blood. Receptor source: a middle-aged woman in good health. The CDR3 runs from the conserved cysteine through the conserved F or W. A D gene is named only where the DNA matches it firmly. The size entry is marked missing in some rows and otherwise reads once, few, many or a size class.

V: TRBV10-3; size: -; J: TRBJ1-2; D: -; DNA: TGTGCCATCAGTGAGTCGGCCTTCAGTAACTATGGCTACACCTTC; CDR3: CAISESAFSNYGYTF
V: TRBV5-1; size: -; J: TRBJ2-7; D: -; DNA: TGCGCCAGCAAACGGCAGGCAGGGGACTACGAGCAGTACTTC; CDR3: CASKRQAGDYEQYF
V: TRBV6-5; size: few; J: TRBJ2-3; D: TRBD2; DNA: TGTGCCAGCAGTTACCTGACTAGCGGGGTTAGCACAGATACGCAGTATTTT; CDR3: CASSYLTSGVSTDTQYF
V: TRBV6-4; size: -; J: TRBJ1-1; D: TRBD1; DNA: TGTGCCAGCAGTGAGACAGGGGGTGAGACCTACACTGAAGCTTTCTTT; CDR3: CASSETGGETYTEAFF
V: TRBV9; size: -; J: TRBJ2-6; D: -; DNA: TGTGCCAGCAGCTCCCTGGGGGCCTCTGGGGCCAACGTCCTGACTTTC; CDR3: CASSSLGASGANVLTF
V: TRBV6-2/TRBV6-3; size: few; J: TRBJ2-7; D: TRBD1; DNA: TGTGCCAGCAGGGGCCGGGACAGGCAAATTTACGAGCAGTACTTC; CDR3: CASRGRDRQIYEQYF
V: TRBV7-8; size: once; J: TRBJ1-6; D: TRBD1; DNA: TGTGCCAGCAGCCCTTACGCTTCAGGGGGCTGGGATTCACCCCTCCACTTT; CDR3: CASSPYASGGWDSPLHF
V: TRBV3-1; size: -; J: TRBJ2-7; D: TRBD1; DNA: TGTGCCAGCAGCCTGGCCCCGGGACAGGGCGGCGAGCAGTACTTC; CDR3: CASSLAPGQGGEQYF
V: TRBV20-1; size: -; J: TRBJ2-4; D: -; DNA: TGCAGTGCTTACCAAGACCGTGGGGCCAAAAACATTCAGTACTTC; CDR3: CSAYQDRGAKNIQYF
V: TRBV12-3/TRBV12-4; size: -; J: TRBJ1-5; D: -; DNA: TGTGCCAGCAGTTCTCAGAATCAGCCCCAGCATTTT; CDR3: CASSSQNQPQHF
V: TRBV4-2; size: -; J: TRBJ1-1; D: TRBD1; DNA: TGTGCCAGCAGCCGCCCGACAGGGGACACTGAAGCTTTCTTT; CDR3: CASSRPTGDTEAFF
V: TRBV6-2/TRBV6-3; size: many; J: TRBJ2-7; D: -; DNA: TGTGCCAGCAGCTCGGGAATTTACGAGCAGTACTTC; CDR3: CASSSGIYEQYF
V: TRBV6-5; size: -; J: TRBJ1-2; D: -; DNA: TGTGCCAGCATAGGGGGGGGCTATGGCTACACCTTC; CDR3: CASIGGGYGYTF
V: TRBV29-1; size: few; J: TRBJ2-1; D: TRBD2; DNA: TGCAGCGGAGTGGGGGGGACTACCTACAATGAGCAGTTCTTC; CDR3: CSGVGGTTYNEQFF
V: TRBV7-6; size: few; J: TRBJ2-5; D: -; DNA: TGTGCCAGCAGCCCTTTAGGTCTTGGAGGGGAGACCCAGTACTTC; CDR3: CASSPLGLGGETQYF
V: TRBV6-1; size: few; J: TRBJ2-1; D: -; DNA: TGTGCCAGCAGTGAACTGGGAGTCGGGGAGCAGTTCTTC; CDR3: CASSELGVGEQFF
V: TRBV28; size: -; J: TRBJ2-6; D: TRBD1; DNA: TGTGCCAGCAGCTTGGGACAGGGAGCCCCTGGGGCCAACGTCCTGACTTTC; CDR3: CASSLGQGAPGANVLTF
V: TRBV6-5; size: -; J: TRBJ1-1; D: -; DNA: TGTGCCAGCAGTTACTCCGCGAAGGGGGTTGGCACTGAAGCTTTCTTT; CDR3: CASSYSAKGVGTEAFF
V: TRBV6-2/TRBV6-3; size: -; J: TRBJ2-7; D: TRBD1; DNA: TGTGCCAGCAGTTACCCTACCCGACCCCCGGGACAGATCTCCTACGAGCAGTACTTC; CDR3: CASSYPTRPPGQISYEQYF
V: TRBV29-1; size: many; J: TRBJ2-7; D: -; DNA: TGCAGCGTTGACGTCAGGGGAAACGAGCAGTACTTC; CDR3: CSVDVRGNEQYF
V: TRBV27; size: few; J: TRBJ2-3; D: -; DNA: TGTGCCAGCAGGGAGGGTCCAGACACAGATACGCAGTATTTT; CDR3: CASREGPDTDTQYF
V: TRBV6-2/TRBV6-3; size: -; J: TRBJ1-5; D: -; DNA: TGTGCCAGCAGTGGACAATTCGGTCAGCCCCAGCATTTT; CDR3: CASSGQFGQPQHF
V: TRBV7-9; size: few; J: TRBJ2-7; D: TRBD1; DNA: TGTGCCAGCAGCTTAGCGCTAATTCGGGACAGGGGTCCCGACGAGCAGTACTTC; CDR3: CASSLALIRDRGPDEQYF
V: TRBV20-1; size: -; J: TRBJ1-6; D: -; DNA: TGCAGTGCTAGAGATCTAGGGCAGGGAGGGTATTCACCCCTCCACTTT; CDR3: CSARDLGQGGYSPLHF
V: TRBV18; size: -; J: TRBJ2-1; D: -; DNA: TGTGCCAGCTCAACCAGGGACCGGAGATACAATGAGCAGTTCTTC; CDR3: CASSTRDRRYNEQFF
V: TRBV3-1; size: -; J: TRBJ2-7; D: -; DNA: TGTGCCCGCAGCCAAGAGGGGTGGGGGCGAGATGAGCAGTACTTC; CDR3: CARSQEGWGRDEQYF
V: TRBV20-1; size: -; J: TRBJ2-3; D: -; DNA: TGCAGTGCTGCTAAGACAGATACGCAGTATTTT; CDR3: CSAAKTDTQYF
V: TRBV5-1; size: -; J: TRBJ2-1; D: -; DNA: TGCGCCAGCAGCTCCGGAGGCTCGAGCTCCTACAATGAGCAGTTCTTC; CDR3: CASSSGGSSSYNEQFF